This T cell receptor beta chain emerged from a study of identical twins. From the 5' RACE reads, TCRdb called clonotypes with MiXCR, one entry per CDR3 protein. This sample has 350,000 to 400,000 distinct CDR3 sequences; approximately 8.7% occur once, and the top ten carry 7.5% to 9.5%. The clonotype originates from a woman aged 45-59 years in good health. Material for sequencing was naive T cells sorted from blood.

The CDR3 region is CASRSGGVPYEQYF. The DNA of the CDR3 is TGTGCCAGCAGGTCCGGGGGGGTCCCCTACGAGCAGTACTTC. The V gene is TRBV28, the J gene TRBJ2-7; 8 nucleotides align to TRBD2. The germline gives CDR1 MDHEN, CDR2 SYDVKM. V gave up 6 bases and J gave up 2 bases; unmatched junction bases: 6. The CDR3 has 14 amino acids. Based on the CDR3 plus reference TRBV28 and TRBJ2-7, the full variable domain is DVKVTQSSRYLVKRTGEKVFLECVQDMDHENMFWYRQDPGLGLRLIYFSYDVKMKEKGDIPEGYSVSREKKERFSLILESASTNQTSMYLCASRSGGVPYEQYFGPGTRLTVT.